The present TCR beta chain was sequenced within a study of blood T cell repertoires in COVID-19. Study-level information: Sites in the United States, Italy and Spain provided acute and convalescent COVID-19 samples.

Under the authors' procedure: By means of reference gene primer amplification, nucleated cell counts were estimated. Profiled with immunoSEQ multiplex PCR; TCRdb holds only in-frame clones, not every one. Clone size and the V and J calls come from that table; the DNA yielded D and trimming. The table records under 450,000 clones, roughly 90% of them present only once. Donors were grouped by their self-reported clinical history. Individuals in the exposed group had encountered a COVID-19 case within 2 weeks preceding study entry. The sample holds one count of this clone. Germline V lookup: CDR1 SQVTM, CDR2 ANQGSEA. V dropped 2 bases and J dropped 1 base, with 5 bases sitting between them. The CDR3 contains 12 residues.

The sequence was obtained from a middle-aged woman who had been exposed to COVID-19. Sequencing input: PBMCs or T cells enriched from blood (not recorded which). J is TRBJ1-1 and V is TRBV29-1; D remains ambiguous. CDR3 DNA sequence: TGCAGCGTTGAAATCGGGAACACTGAAGCTTTCTTT. This translates into CSVEIGNTEAFF.